These T cell receptor beta chains were read from a single sample in a study of T cell repertoires in cytomegalovirus infection. TCRdb called the reads again in MiXCR, with one record for every CDR3 protein. Among about 490,000 distinct CDR3 sequences listed, 16% were seen once. The sequenced sample was CD8+ T cells from PBMCs. The receptors were sampled from a human donor in good health (CMV status not recorded). Some clones in this sample may be carry-over from other donors' samples. Each CDR3 is given with its conserved first and last residue. D genes are given only for firm matches. Some rows mark clone size as missing; the rest say once, few, many or name a class of expanded clone.

V gene	clone size	J gene	D gene	CDR3 DNA	CDR3 protein
TRBV25-1	many	TRBJ2-2	-	TGTGCCAGCAGAGAACACACGGAGGCTGAGGACACCGGGGAGCTGTTTTTT	CASREHTEAEDTGELFF
TRBV5-6	many	TRBJ2-3	TRBD2	TGTGCCAGCAGCGTACAGGGACTAGCGGGCAGCACAGATACGCAGTATTTT	CASSVQGLAGSTDTQYF
TRBV27	few	TRBJ2-7	TRBD1	TGTGCCAGCGGCTACCGAGGGACAGGGGCTTGGGAGCAGTACTTC	CASGYRGTGAWEQYF
TRBV12-3/TRBV12-4	few	TRBJ2-1	-	TGTGCCAGCAGTTTAGCCTTCGCCGCTTACAATGAGCAGTTCTTC	CASSLAFAAYNEQFF
TRBV5-5	-	TRBJ1-5	-	TGTGCCAGCAGCCCGGGACGGAATAGCAATCAGCCCCAGCATTTT	CASSPGRNSNQPQHF
TRBV6-1	few	TRBJ2-7	TRBD2	TGTGCCAGCAGTGAAGGTATTAGCGGGGGGGTGTACGAGCAGTACTTC	CASSEGISGGVYEQYF
TRBV4-1	-	TRBJ2-4	-	TGCGCCAGCAGCCAGGAGGGACAGACCCTTGCCAAAAACATTCAGTACTTC	CASSQEGQTLAKNIQYF
TRBV6-4	few	TRBJ2-3	-	TGTGCCAGCAAGGGTACCATCCCGGGCACAGATACGCAGTATTTT	CASKGTIPGTDTQYF
TRBV25-1	few	TRBJ2-7	TRBD2	TGTGCCAGCACCCCGGGAGGGACTAGCGGCTCCTACGAGCAGTACTTC	CASTPGGTSGSYEQYF
TRBV29-1	-	TRBJ2-1	-	TGCAGCGTTGCATCGAAAAGGCACAATGAGCAGTTCTTC	CSVASKRHNEQFF
TRBV6-1	-	TRBJ1-6	-	TGTGCCAGCAGTGAACGCGGGAGCTCCTATAATTCACCCCTCCACTTT	CASSERGSSYNSPLHF
TRBV5-8	few	TRBJ2-2	TRBD2	TGTGCCAGCAGCTTGACAGCGGGACCCGGGGAGCTGTTTTTT	CASSLTAGPGELFF
TRBV10-3	many	TRBJ2-3	-	TGTGCCATCAGTGAGTCAGAGACTGGGTGGGATACGCAGTATTTT	CAISESETGWDTQYF
TRBV4-2	-	TRBJ1-1	-	TGTGCCAGCAGCCAAGATCGGCGGGGGGCAACGACTGAAGCTTTCTTT	CASSQDRRGATTEAFF
TRBV4-1	-	TRBJ2-7	TRBD2	TGCGCCAGCAGCCAAGTGCCCGGGGGGAACTCCTACGAGCAGTACTTC	CASSQVPGGNSYEQYF
TRBV7-6	many	TRBJ2-2	-	TGTGCCAGCAGCTTATTGGGAGTAGGTGACACCGGGGAGCTGTTTTTT	CASSLLGVGDTGELFF
TRBV27	-	TRBJ2-7	TRBD1	TGTGCCAGCAGTTTAATAGGACAGGGGTTGTTCGAGCAGTACTTC	CASSLIGQGLFEQYF
TRBV9	-	TRBJ2-1	TRBD2	TGTGCCAGCAGCATCGGGACTACCTACAATGAGCAGTTCTTC	CASSIGTTYNEQFF
TRBV5-6	many	TRBJ1-1	-	TGTGCCAGCGAAGTGGGCAGACCCATTGGGCCAGTGAACACTGAAGCTTTCTTT	CASEVGRPIGPVNTEAFF
TRBV27	-	TRBJ2-7	TRBD1	TGTGCCAGCAGTTTCGGACAGGGTTTCGAGCAGTACTTC	CASSFGQGFEQYF
TRBV7-8	many	TRBJ1-5	TRBD1	TGTGCCAGCAGCCGCGAGGGGGCTAGCAATCAGCCCCAGCATTTT	CASSREGASNQPQHF
TRBV19	many	TRBJ2-1	TRBD2	TGTGCCAGTAGTCCTGCTCCGGGAGGTTACAATGAGCAGTTCTTC	CASSPAPGGYNEQFF
TRBV2	many	TRBJ2-3	TRBD2	TGTGCCAGCAGTGAATACCCTAGCGGGGGATACACAGATACGCAGTATTTT	CASSEYPSGGYTDTQYF
TRBV28	few	TRBJ2-2	TRBD1	TGTGCCAGCAGTTTAGAGACAGGGGCCACCGGGGAGCTGTTTTTT	CASSLETGATGELFF
TRBV29-1	many	TRBJ2-5	-	TGCAGCGTTGGTAGTCGGGCGGGCGAGACCCAGTACTTC	CSVGSRAGETQYF
TRBV15	many	TRBJ2-1	-	TGTGCCACCAGCAGTTACAGGGACTTTACCCAGGGTGAGCAGTTCTTC	CATSSYRDFTQGEQFF
TRBV7-9	many	TRBJ2-7	-	TGTGCCAGCAGCTCGACTAGCTCCTACGAGCAGTACTTC	CASSSTSSYEQYF
TRBV5-4	few	TRBJ2-5	-	TGTGCCAGCAGCCAATGGACAGATTACCAAGAGACCCAGTACTTC	CASSQWTDYQETQYF
TRBV7-9	-	TRBJ2-1	TRBD2	TGTGCCAGCAACCCCAAGCGGGGGGCCGCCTACAATGAGCAGTTCTTC	CASNPKRGAAYNEQFF
TRBV10-3	-	TRBJ1-5	TRBD1	TGTGCCATCAGTGAGAACTGGTCGGGACAGGGAGGTAGGGATAGCAATCAGCCCCAGCATTTT	CAISENWSGQGGRDSNQPQHF
TRBV30	few	TRBJ1-1	-	TGTGCCTGGAAAACCGGGGCCTCGATGAACACTGAAGCTTTCTTT	CAWKTGASMNTEAFF
TRBV23-1	many	TRBJ2-2	-	TGCGCCAGCAGTCAAGAGGGGGATTGGGACACCGGGGAGCTGTTTTTT	CASSQEGDWDTGELFF
TRBV27	many	TRBJ2-1	TRBD2	TGTGCCAGCAGTTCTCTCAGCGGGAGTCCAAATGAGCAGTTCTTC	CASSSLSGSPNEQFF
TRBV15	-	TRBJ2-7	TRBD1	TGTGCCACATCCGGGACAGAGACCTACGAGCAGTACTTC	CATSGTETYEQYF
TRBV11-1	many	TRBJ2-1	TRBD2	TGTGCCAGCAGGTCTGAGACTAGCGGGGGAAACAATGAGCAGTTCTTC	CASRSETSGGNNEQFF
TRBV27	few	TRBJ2-1	-	TGTGCCAGCAGTTACAGGTCTCGGGACAATGAGCAGTTCTTC	CASSYRSRDNEQFF
TRBV29-1	-	TRBJ2-2	-	TGCAGCGTCGTATTAGGGGGGGCGCGGGGGACCGGGGAGCTGTTTTTT	CSVVLGGARGTGELFF
TRBV29-1	-	TRBJ1-1	TRBD1	TGCAGCGTTCAGGGGGACACTGAAGCTTTCTTT	CSVQGDTEAFF
TRBV6-5	-	TRBJ1-6	-	TGTGCCAGCAGTTACGGGGGAGCCCGGTTGAATTCACCCCTCCACTTT	CASSYGGARLNSPLHF
TRBV30	-	TRBJ1-5	-	TGTGCCTGGAGTCCCCCGGACAGAGCCTTAAGCAATCAGCCCCAGCATTTT	CAWSPPDRALSNQPQHF
TRBV4-1	few	TRBJ1-1	-	TGCGCCAGCAGCCAATGGGAGAGGGTGGGTGCCCTGAACACTGAAGCTTTCTTT	CASSQWERVGALNTEAFF
TRBV7-9	-	TRBJ1-2	TRBD1	TGTGCCAGCAGCTTAGGCGGACAGGGAAAGGACGGCTACACCTTC	CASSLGGQGKDGYTF
TRBV11-2	many	TRBJ1-1	-	TGTGCCAGCAGCGCATGGGACATCCAGATGAACACTGAAGCTTTCTTT	CASSAWDIQMNTEAFF
TRBV7-9	many	TRBJ2-7	-	TGTGCCAGCAGCTTAACCTCCCGGATTTTCTCCTACGAGCAGTACTTC	CASSLTSRIFSYEQYF
TRBV20-1	many	TRBJ1-3	TRBD1	TGCAGTGCTAAAGGCTGGGACAGAGCCCTAGGAAACACCATATATTTT	CSAKGWDRALGNTIYF
TRBV27	-	TRBJ2-5	TRBD2	TGTGCCAGCAGTCCTAGGGGCGGGGGGGCCATGGAGACCCAGTACTTC	CASSPRGGGAMETQYF
TRBV7-3	many	TRBJ2-1	TRBD2	TGTGCCAGCAGCTCCTATCCGGGACTAGCGGGATCCAATGAGCAGTTCTTC	CASSSYPGLAGSNEQFF
TRBV6-4	few	TRBJ2-2	-	TGTGCCAGCAGTGACGGGACAAACACCGGGGAGCTGTTTTTT	CASSDGTNTGELFF
TRBV9	few	TRBJ1-3	TRBD1	TGTGCCAGCAGCGTAGCAGGGGGGCGAAACACCATATATTTT	CASSVAGGRNTIYF
TRBV6-6	-	TRBJ2-7	-	TGTGCCGGCACCGCCGGGACCCCCTACGAGCAGTACTTC	CAGTAGTPYEQYF